A selection of T cell receptor beta chains follows, all from one sample in a study of vaccination and CD4 T cells after COVID-19. For these receptors, no antigen is known. Each CDR3 protein is one row after TCRdb ran MiXCR on the PCR reads. The data contain about 7,300 distinct CDR3 sequences, approximately 55% of them singletons. The sequencing sample was made of CD4+ T cells from blood, cultured in vitro. The receptors derive from a human donor who had recovered from COVID-19. CDR3s include the opening cysteine and the closing phenylalanine or tryptophan. The D gene is left open where the match is weak. Expanded clones are given a class, and other clones once, few, many or no size at all.

few,TRBD2,TRBV27,TRBJ2-2,TGTGCCAGCAGTTCCGGACTAGCGGGAGTGGGCGGGGAGCTGTTTTTT,CASSSGLAGVGGELFF
few,-,TRBV7-2,TRBJ2-3,TGTGCCAGCAGCTTCGGTTTGGGGGCTGGGTACACAGATACGCAGTATTTT,CASSFGLGAGYTDTQYF
-,-,TRBV6-5,TRBJ2-7,TGTGCCAGCAGTTACGGGAGAGGGGGCTACGAGCAGTACTTC,CASSYGRGGYEQYF
-,TRBD1,TRBV7-8,TRBJ1-5,TGTGCCAGCAGCCTACGGGACAGGGACTATACTAGCAATCAGCCCCAGCATTTT,CASSLRDRDYTSNQPQHF
-,-,TRBV6-2/TRBV6-3,TRBJ1-5,TGTGCCACCGCCTGGGGGGTTAGGCAGCCCCAGCATTTT,CATAWGVRQPQHF
once,TRBD2,TRBV7-2,TRBJ2-7,TGTGCCAGCAGCGGGGACTATCTCTCCTACGAGCAGTACTTC,CASSGDYLSYEQYF
-,TRBD1,TRBV2,TRBJ2-4,TGTGCCAGCAGTGGTGACAGGGTCGCCAAAAACATTCAGTACTTC,CASSGDRVAKNIQYF
few,TRBD2,TRBV20-1,TRBJ2-7,TGCAGTGCTCCCCCGGGAGGAGGAAGCCACGAGCAGTACTTC,CSAPPGGGSHEQYF
-,TRBD1,TRBV7-2,TRBJ1-4,TGTGCCAGCAGCTCCATGGGACAGGTTAATGAAAAACTGTTTTTT,CASSSMGQVNEKLFF
-,-,TRBV6-1,TRBJ1-3,TGTGCCAGCAGTGAGAGGGGGTTAAACACCATATATTTT,CASSERGLNTIYF
-,-,TRBV7-8,TRBJ1-2,TGTGCCAGCAGGAGGACTGAGACAGACTTTAAGGGCTACACCTTC,CASRRTETDFKGYTF
-,-,TRBV19,TRBJ1-1,TGTGCCAGTAGCCCGGGCCGCTTGGGAAACACTGAAGCTTTCTTT,CASSPGRLGNTEAFF
-,-,TRBV2,TRBJ2-7,TGTGCCAGCAGGTACTACGAGCAGTACTTC,CASRYYEQYF
-,-,TRBV6-2/TRBV6-3,TRBJ1-1,TGTGCCAGCAGTTATCTCGGGACTGGAGGTGAAGCTTTCTTT,CASSYLGTGGEAFF
-,-,TRBV7-3,TRBJ1-5,TGTGCCAGCAGCTTACAACGCAATCAGCCCCAGCATTTT,CASSLQRNQPQHF
-,-,TRBV9,TRBJ2-7,TGTGCCAGCAGCGTAATGAGGCGCTACGAGCAGTACTTC,CASSVMRRYEQYF
-,TRBD1,TRBV9,TRBJ1-6,TGTGCCAGCAGCGAAAGGGACAGATATAATTCACCCCTCCACTTT,CASSERDRYNSPLHF
-,TRBD2,TRBV2,TRBJ2-1,TGTGCCAGCACCCGCGGGACTAGCGAGTACAATGAGCAGTTCTTC,CASTRGTSEYNEQFF
once,-,TRBV7-3,TRBJ2-3,TGTGCCAGCAGCTGGGGCGGGTTCACAGATACGCAGTATTTT,CASSWGGFTDTQYF
-,TRBD2,TRBV7-3,TRBJ2-3,TGTGCCAGCAGCTTAAGTAGCGGGAGCACAGATACGCAGTATTTT,CASSLSSGSTDTQYF
-,TRBD1,TRBV11-3,TRBJ2-3,TGTGCCAGCAGCTCTGGACAGGGGGCTGAAGATACGCAGTATTTT,CASSSGQGAEDTQYF
few,-,TRBV27,TRBJ1-1,TGTGCCAGCAGTCCCCCCCAGGGAGCGAACACTGAAGCTTTCTTT,CASSPPQGANTEAFF
few,-,TRBV27,TRBJ1-5,TGTGCCAGCAGCCCCTTGAGAGCGCCTAGCAATCAGCCCCAGCATTTT,CASSPLRAPSNQPQHF
-,TRBD1,TRBV5-1,TRBJ2-7,TGCGCCAGCAGCTTCGTAGGACAGGGGGCCGATCAGCAGTACTTC,CASSFVGQGADQQYF
few,-,TRBV6-5,TRBJ1-2,TGTGCCAGCAGTTACGGCACGGGGGGCTATGGCTACACCTTC,CASSYGTGGYGYTF
-,TRBD1,TRBV20-1,TRBJ1-1,TGCAGTGCTAGAGCCGGGACAGTTACGATTGAAGCTTTCTTT,CSARAGTVTIEAFF
few,-,TRBV7-2,TRBJ1-3,TGTGCCAGCAGCTCCCAGGGAGACACCATATATTTT,CASSSQGDTIYF
-,-,TRBV30,TRBJ2-7,TGTGCCTTGGCCCGGGGACGTAGCTACGAGCAGTACTTC,CALARGRSYEQYF
-,-,TRBV20-1,TRBJ1-2,TGCAATGCGCGCGGTTCGGGAGGCTACACCTTC,CNARGSGGYTF
-,TRBD2,TRBV6-1,TRBJ2-3,TGTGCCAGCAGTGTGACTAGCGGGGGGCAGGATACGCAGTATTTT,CASSVTSGGQDTQYF
-,-,TRBV19,TRBJ1-3,TGTGCCAGTAGTATGGCGCAGTCTGGAAACACCATATATTTT,CASSMAQSGNTIYF
-,-,TRBV5-1,TRBJ1-1,TGCGCCAGCAGCTTGAGGCAGGCGAACACTGAAGCTTTCTTT,CASSLRQANTEAFF
-,TRBD1,TRBV7-2,TRBJ2-2,TGTGCCAGCAGCTTGAGACAGGGCCGCACCGGGGAGCTGTTTTTT,CASSLRQGRTGELFF
large,-,TRBV18,TRBJ1-2,TGTGCCAGCTCACCTAACCTAGGTGGGGCGGAGGATGGCTACACCTTC,CASSPNLGGAEDGYTF
-,-,TRBV6-1,TRBJ1-3,TGTGCCATCAGTCCGACAGGAAAAACCATATATTTT,CAISPTGKTIYF
-,-,TRBV19,TRBJ1-2,TGTGCCAGTAGTATGGATGACGGGAGCTATGGCTACACCTTC,CASSMDDGSYGYTF
few,-,TRBV19,TRBJ2-5,TGTGCCAGTAGTATAGAGTGGCAGGGGAGAGAGACCCAGTACTTC,CASSIEWQGRETQYF
-,TRBD2,TRBV6-2/TRBV6-3,TRBJ2-1,TGTGCCAGCAGTCAGACTAGCGGGAGCGGGGGTGAGCAGTTCTTC,CASSQTSGSGGEQFF
once,-,TRBV6-1,TRBJ2-5,TGTGCCAGCAGATGGGGTACCCAAGAGACCCAGTACTTC,CASRWGTQETQYF
few,TRBD1,TRBV9,TRBJ1-2,TGTGCCAGCAGCTTCACAGGGGCGCGGGACTATGGCTACACCTTC,CASSFTGARDYGYTF
-,-,TRBV6-5,TRBJ2-2,TGTGCCAGCAGTTACCACCCGGGGGTAACCGGGGAGCTGTTTTTT,CASSYHPGVTGELFF
few,-,TRBV7-2,TRBJ1-2,TGTGCCAGCAGCTCTACTGTGGGAGGCTACACCTTC,CASSSTVGGYTF
-,-,TRBV6-1,TRBJ1-2,TGTGCCAGCATCTGGGCAGGCATTAACTATGGCTACACCTTC,CASIWAGINYGYTF
medium-sized,-,TRBV12-3/TRBV12-4,TRBJ2-2,TGTGCCAGCAGCCTCAGGGGAAACACCGGGGAGCTGTTTTTT,CASSLRGNTGELFF
once,TRBD2,TRBV7-7,TRBJ2-2,TGTGCTAGCAGCCTAACTAGCGGGAGGAACACCGGGGAGCTGTTTTTT,CASSLTSGRNTGELFF
-,-,TRBV6-2/TRBV6-3,TRBJ1-6,TGTGCCAGCAGTTACTCCGGCAGGGATAGTTCACCCCTCCACTTT,CASSYSGRDSSPLHF
-,-,TRBV27,TRBJ2-1,TGTGCCAGCAGTTTCTCTGGTGGTAATAGCAATGAGCAGTTCTTC,CASSFSGGNSNEQFF
-,-,TRBV12-3/TRBV12-4,TRBJ1-1,TGTGCCAGCGTCCACCGAGGCGAGAACACTGAAGCTTTCTTT,CASVHRGENTEAFF
-,-,TRBV6-1,TRBJ2-7,TGTGCCAGCGCCGGGCAGGGGTTGAGGGAGCAGTACTTC,CASAGQGLREQYF
-,-,TRBV11-3,TRBJ2-1,TGTGCCAGCAGCTTAAGGAACCCTAATGAGCAGTTCTTC,CASSLRNPNEQFF
few,TRBD2,TRBV2,TRBJ2-3,TGTGCCAGCAGTGAGGGACTAGCGGGTTTCACAGATACGCAGTATTTT,CASSEGLAGFTDTQYF
few,-,TRBV19,TRBJ1-4,TGTGCCAGTAGTATTGGGGATGAAAAACTGTTTTTT,CASSIGDEKLFF
-,-,TRBV7-2,TRBJ1-1,TGTGCCAGCAGCTCGGCTGGCACTGAAGCTTTCTTT,CASSSAGTEAFF
-,TRBD2,TRBV19,TRBJ2-3,TGTGCCAGTAGTATAGAGGGGGGAGGGTTAGCGGGAGGGAGAGATACGCAGTATTTT,CASSIEGGGLAGGRDTQYF
few,-,TRBV20-1,TRBJ2-5,TGCAGTGCTAGTTTTCGGGGGATCCAAGTGGCCCAGTACTTC,CSASFRGIQVAQYF
medium-sized,-,TRBV27,TRBJ1-2,TGTGCCAGCAGCCCGCGGTGGACCTATGGCTACACCTTC,CASSPRWTYGYTF
-,-,TRBV7-2,TRBJ2-2,TGTGCCAGCAGCTTAGAGTCAATGGGGCCCGGGGAGCTGTTTTTT,CASSLESMGPGELFF